The next 17 T cell receptor beta chains were all read from a single sample in a study of yellow fever vaccine responses in identical twins. TCRdb independently ran MiXCR on the RT-PCR reads; one entry per CDR3 protein. The sample has 30,000 to 40,000 distinct CDR3 sequences; roughly three fifths are singletons. The material sequenced was T cells from blood (PBMCs), unsorted or a sorted subset (not recorded which), taken before or after yellow fever vaccination (not recorded which). These TCRs come from a woman between 18 and 29 years old who received the yellow fever vaccine.

This chain links TRBV21-1 with TRBJ1-5. TRBV21-1 is tagged as a pseudogene. This CDR3 region has 15 residues. DNA of the CDR3: TGTGCCAGCAGCAAAGGTGGGGGGCCCTGTCAGCCCCAGCATTTT. This gives the protein CASSKGGGPCQPQHF.

The genes are TRBV29-1 and TRBJ2-3; 10 nucleotides agree with TRBD1. From germline, CDR1 is SQVTM and CDR2 ANQGSEA. V lost 2 bases, J lost 6 bases, and 5 bases stayed unmatched. The CDR3 covers 14 residues. The CDR3 nucleotides read TGCAGCGTTGAAACGGGACAGGGGATGGATACGCAGTATTTT. Amino acid sequence: CSVETGQGMDTQYF.

The V and J genes are TRBV5-1 and TRBJ1-2; no clear D. This CDR3 has 16 amino acids. Deletions cut 0 bases from V and 4 bases from J, with 16 bases between. Germline CDR1 is SGHRS and CDR2 is YFSETQ. The CDR3 loop reads CASSLVGWDSLYGYTF. CDR3 in DNA: TGCGCCAGCAGCTTGGTGGGCTGGGATTCCCTCTATGGCTACACCTTC.

This chain uses TRBV29-1 with TRBJ2-7; 8 bases fit TRBD1. J gave up 3 bases and V 1 base, and 5 bases lay outside the gene matches. In germline, CDR1 is SQVTM, CDR2 ANQGSEA. There are 14 residues in the CDR3. DNA for the CDR3: TGCAGCGTTGAAGGTACAGGGGGTATCTACGAGCAGTACTTC. It is translated as CSVEGTGGIYEQYF.

The chain links TRBV2 to TRBJ2-1; 9 bases fit TRBD2. Germline assignment: CDR1 SNHLY and CDR2 FYNNEI. CDR3 size: 15 residues. After removal of 3 bases from V and 7 bases from J, the junction contained 7 bases not matched to a gene. The CDR3 coding sequence is TGTGCCAGCAGTGAGGCTAGCGGGAACTTAAATGAGCAGTTCTTC. Protein sequence: CASSEASGNLNEQFF.

The J gene is TRBJ2-1, the V gene TRBV5-6; maybe TRBD2 (7 bases). CDR3 size: 15 residues. Per germline, CDR1 SGHDT and CDR2 YYEEEE. Trimming removed 4 bases at V and 5 bases at J, with 16 bases between. The CDR3 DNA sequence: TGTGCCAGCAGCCGTACAGAGGGGGGGCACAATGAGCAGTTCTTC. Translating gives CASSRTEGGHNEQFF.

Here the CDR3 reads CAISETGGAAEAFF. The CDR3 DNA reads as TGTGCCATCAGTGAGACAGGGGGCGCAGCTGAAGCTTTCTTT. J is TRBJ1-1 and V is TRBV10-3; 9 positions match TRBD1. This CDR3 is 14 amino acids long. Looked up from germline, CDR1 is ENHRY and CDR2 is SYGVKD. After removal of 2 bases from V and 6 bases from J, the junction contained 4 bases not matched to a gene.

V usage is TRBV2 and J usage is TRBJ1-2, with a weak D call TRBD1 (6 bases). The germline V and J ends were trimmed by 4 bases and 5 bases, with 14 bases remaining between them. This CDR3 has 14 residues. Germline V gene lookup returns CDR1 SNHLY and CDR2 FYNNEI. CDR3: CASSVRTVLYGYTF. CDR3 DNA sequence: TGTGCCAGCAGTGTTAGGACAGTACTGTATGGCTACACCTTC.

The chain is built from TRBV11-1 and TRBJ2-5; D tentatively fits TRBD1 or TRBD2 (5 bases each). The CDR3 is 17 residues long. CDR1 and CDR2 (germline): SGHAT, FQDESV (reference sequence). Trimming took 0 bases from V and 0 from J, leaving 14 bases between them. CDR3 nucleotides: TGTGCCAGCAGCTTAGCGCGGGCAGGGAAGTACCAAGAGACCCAGTACTTC. The encoded protein is CASSLARAGKYQETQYF. The complete variable domain, with remaining parts taken from reference TRBV11-1 and TRBJ2-5, reads EAEVAQSPRYKITEKSQAVAFWCDPISGHATLYWYRQILGQGPELLVQFQDESVVDDSQLPKDRFSAERLKGVDSTLKIQPAELGDSAMYLCASSLARAGKYQETQYFGPGTRLLVL.

The chain recombines TRBV2 with TRBJ1-6; D is perhaps TRBD1 (6 bases). CDR1 is SNHLY and CDR2 is FYNNEI in the germline V gene. The CDR3 sequence is 15 residues long. Trimming removed 2 bases at V and 4 bases at J, with 9 bases between. The CDR3 is CASSERTAYNSPLHF. The CDR3 DNA reads as TGTGCCAGCAGTGAAAGGACAGCTTATAATTCACCCCTCCACTTT.

This clonotype showed up just a few times. The chain couples TRBV7-3 to TRBJ2-7; D gene uncertain. Germline lookup yields CDR1 SGHTA and CDR2 FQGTGA. V gave up 0 bases and J gave up 0 bases, with 3 bases separating them. The CDR3 is 13 amino acids. The CDR3 region has the DNA TGTGCCAGCAGCTTAACGAGCTCCTACGAGCAGTACGTC. It translates to CASSLTSSYEQYV.

V usage is TRBV24-1 and J usage is TRBJ2-2; no reliable D call. The CDR3 covers 15 residues. Between the trimmed V and J ends, which lost 0 bases and 3 bases, there was a span of 7 bases. Per the germline V gene, CDR1 is KGHDR and CDR2 is SFDVKD. Here the CDR3 reads CATSDLGMDTGELFF. Written as DNA, the CDR3 is TGTGCCACCAGTGATTTGGGGATGGACACCGGGGAGCTGTTTTTT.

This clonotype was counted between two and nine times. V usage is TRBV11-3 and J usage is TRBJ1-6; the D gene is possibly TRBD1 (5 bases). This CDR3 comprises 15 residues. V was cut by 7 bases and J by 9 bases, with 19 bases left in between. Per the germline V gene, CDR1 is SGHNT and CDR2 is YENEEA. As DNA, the CDR3 is TGTGCCAGCACCCAAAGATGGGGGTTCGTTTCACCCCTCCACTTT. This encodes CASTQRWGFVSPLHF.

The CDR3 DNA sequence: TGTGCCAGCTCACCCTCCGCCACTGGAAACACCATATATTTT. It specifies CASSPSATGNTIYF. This chain uses TRBV18 with TRBJ1-3; D call uncertain. Trimming left V 3 bases short and J 2 bases short, with 8 bases between. The CDR3 sequence is 14 residues long. Germline V gives CDR1 KGHSH, CDR2 LQKENI.

This clonotype was seen more than once but under ten times. This chain links TRBV12-3 or TRBV12-4 with TRBJ1-2; D call uncertain. The CDR3 has 11 amino acids. Deletions cut 6 bases from V and 1 base from J, with 3 bases between. CDR3 sequence: CASSRNYGYTF. CDR3 bases: TGTGCCAGCAGCCGTAACTATGGCTACACCTTC.

The chain recombines TRBV11-2 with TRBJ2-7; D gene uncertain. V was trimmed by 4 bases and J by 0 bases, leaving 10 bases between them. Germline V gene lookup returns CDR1 SGHAT and CDR2 FQNNGV. The CDR3 spans 14 residues. The CDR3 DNA reads TGTGCCAGCAGCTATCAGACGAGCTCCTACGAGCAGTACTTC. This gives the protein CASSYQTSSYEQYF. Supplemented by reference TRBV11-2 and TRBJ2-7, the full variable domain reads EAGVAQSPRYKIIEKRQSVAFWCNPISGHATLYWYQQILGQGPKLLIQFQNNGVVDDSQLPKDRFSAERLKGVDSTLKIQPAKLEDSAVYLCASSYQTSSYEQYFGPGTRLTVT.

Only a few counts were recorded for this clonotype. The chain is built from TRBV12-3 or TRBV12-4 and TRBJ1-1; TRBD1 is a possible D gene (6 bases). Trimming stripped 6 bases from V and 0 bases from J, with 11 bases between. This CDR3 spans 14 amino acids. CDR3 coding DNA: TGTGCCAGCAGACAGGGAGCGCTGAACACTGAAGCTTTCTTT. It yields the protein CASRQGALNTEAFF.